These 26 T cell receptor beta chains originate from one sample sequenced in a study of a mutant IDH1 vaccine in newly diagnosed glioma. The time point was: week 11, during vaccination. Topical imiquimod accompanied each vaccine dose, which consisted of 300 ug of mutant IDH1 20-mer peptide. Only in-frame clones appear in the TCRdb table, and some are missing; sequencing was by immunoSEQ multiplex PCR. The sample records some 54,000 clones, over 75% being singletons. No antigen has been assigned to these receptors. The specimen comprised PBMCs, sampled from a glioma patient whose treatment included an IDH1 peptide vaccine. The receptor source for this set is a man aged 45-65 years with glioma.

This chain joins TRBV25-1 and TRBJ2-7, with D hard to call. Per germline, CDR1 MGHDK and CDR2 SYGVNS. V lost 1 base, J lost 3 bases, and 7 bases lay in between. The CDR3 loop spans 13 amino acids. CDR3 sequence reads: CASSELTLYEQYF. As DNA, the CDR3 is TGTGCCAGCAGTGAATTGACCCTCTACGAGCAGTACTTC.

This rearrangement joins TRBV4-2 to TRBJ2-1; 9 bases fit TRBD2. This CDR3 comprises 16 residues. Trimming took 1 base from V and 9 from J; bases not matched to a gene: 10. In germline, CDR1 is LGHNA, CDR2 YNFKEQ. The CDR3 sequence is CASSQGGRGTSSEQFF. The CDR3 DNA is TGTGCCAGCAGCCAAGGGGGTAGAGGGACTAGCAGTGAGCAGTTCTTC.

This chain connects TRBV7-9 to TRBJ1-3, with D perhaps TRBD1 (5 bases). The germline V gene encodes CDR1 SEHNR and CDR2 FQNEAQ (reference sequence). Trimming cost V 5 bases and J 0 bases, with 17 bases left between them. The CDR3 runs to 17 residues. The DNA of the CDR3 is TGTGCCAGCAGCGGAGCTCGACAGTTCTTCTCTGGAAACACCATATATTTT. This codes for CASSGARQFFSGNTIYF.

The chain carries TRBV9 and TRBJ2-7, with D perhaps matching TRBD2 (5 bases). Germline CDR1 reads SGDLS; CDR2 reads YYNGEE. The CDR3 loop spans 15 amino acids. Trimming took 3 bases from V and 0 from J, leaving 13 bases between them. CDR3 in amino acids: CASSAYPRDSYEQYF. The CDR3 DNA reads TGTGCCAGCAGCGCGTACCCCCGGGACTCCTACGAGCAGTACTTC.

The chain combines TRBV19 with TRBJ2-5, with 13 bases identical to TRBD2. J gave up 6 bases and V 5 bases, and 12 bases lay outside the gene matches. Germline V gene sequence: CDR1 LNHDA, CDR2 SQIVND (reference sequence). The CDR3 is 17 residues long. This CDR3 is CASSLALGLAGRKTQYF. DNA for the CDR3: TGTGCCAGTAGTCTCGCCCTGGGACTAGCGGGAAGGAAGACCCAGTACTTC.

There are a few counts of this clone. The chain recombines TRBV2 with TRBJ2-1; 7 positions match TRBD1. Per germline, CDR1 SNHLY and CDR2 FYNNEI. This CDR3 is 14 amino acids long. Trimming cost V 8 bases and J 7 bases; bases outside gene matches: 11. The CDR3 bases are TGTGCCAGCCGGTCAAGGGGGCTAGATAATGAGCAGTTCTTC. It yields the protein CASRSRGLDNEQFF.

Here the CDR3 DNA reads TGTGCCATCAGTGAGTCGACTATCCTGAGCTCCTACAATGAGCAGTTCTTC. Encoded protein: CAISESTILSSYNEQFF. The chain combines TRBV10-3 with TRBJ2-1; D is possibly TRBD2 (5 bases). This CDR3 spans 17 amino acids. The germline V gene encodes CDR1 ENHRY and CDR2 SYGVKD. V lost 0 bases, J lost 0 bases, and 12 bases lay in between.

CDR3 coding DNA: TGTGCCAGTATTCCGACAGGGCACACTGAAGCTTTCTTT. Encoded protein: CASIPTGHTEAFF. The chain recombines TRBV19 with TRBJ1-1, with 7 bases lining up with TRBD1. With 7 bases clipped from V and 3 bases from J, the junction kept 5 bases outside the gene matches. The germline CDR1 and CDR2 sequences are LNHDA and SQIVND (reference sequence). The CDR3 runs 13 residues.

CDR3 sequence reads: CASSLQTRLYEQYF. The CDR3 nucleotides read TGTGCCAGCAGTTTACAGACACGGCTCTACGAGCAGTACTTC. V gene TRBV27 combines with J gene TRBJ2-7; D gene unclear. The CDR3 has 14 residues. Trimming pared 2 bases from V and 3 bases from J, leaving 11 bases between. CDR1 and CDR2 from the germline V gene are MNHEY and SMNVEV (reference sequence).

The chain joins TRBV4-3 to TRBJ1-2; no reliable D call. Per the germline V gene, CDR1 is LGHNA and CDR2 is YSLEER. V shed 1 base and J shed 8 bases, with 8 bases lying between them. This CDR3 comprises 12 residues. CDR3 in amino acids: CASSQGGRGYTF. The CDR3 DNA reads TGCGCCAGCAGCCAAGGAGGGCGCGGCTACACCTTC.

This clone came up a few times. For the CDR3, the DNA is TGCGCCAGCAGCCCACGGAGACAGGCCTATGGCTACACCTTC. Residues: CASSPRRQAYGYTF. The chain recombines TRBV5-1 with TRBJ1-2; D perhaps matches TRBD1 (6 bases). V lost 4 bases to trimming and J lost 4 bases, with 14 bases between them. The germline V gene has CDR1 SGHRS and CDR2 YFSETQ. The CDR3 covers 14 residues.

In DNA form, the CDR3 reads TGTGCCAGCAGGAGCTACAATGAGCAGTTCTTC. Encoded protein: CASRSYNEQFF. This rearrangement joins TRBV27 to TRBJ2-1; D gene uncertain. The CDR3 loop spans 11 amino acids. Germline values: CDR1 MNHEY, CDR2 SMNVEV (reference sequence). V lost 6 bases and J 3 bases, leaving 3 bases between the germline ends.

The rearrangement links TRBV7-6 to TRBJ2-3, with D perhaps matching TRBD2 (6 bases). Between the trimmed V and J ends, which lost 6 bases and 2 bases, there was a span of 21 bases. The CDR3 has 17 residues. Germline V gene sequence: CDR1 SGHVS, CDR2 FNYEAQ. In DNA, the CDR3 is TGTGCCAGCAGTATGGCGGGGACTTCTACACCCACAGATACGCAGTATTTT. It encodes CASSMAGTSTPTDTQYF. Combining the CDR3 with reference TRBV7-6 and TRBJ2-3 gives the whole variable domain GAGVSQSPRYKVTKRGQDVALRCDPISGHVSLYWYRQALGQGPEFLTYFNYEAQQDKSGLPNDRFSAERPEGSISTLTIQRTEQRDSAMYRCASSMAGTSTPTDTQYFGPGTRLTVL.

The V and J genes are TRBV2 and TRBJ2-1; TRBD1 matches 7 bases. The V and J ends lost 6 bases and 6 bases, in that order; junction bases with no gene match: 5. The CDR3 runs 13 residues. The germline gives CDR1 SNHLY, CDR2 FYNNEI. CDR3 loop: CASSLTGSNEQFF. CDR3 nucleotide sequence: TGTGCCAGCAGCTTGACAGGGTCCAATGAGCAGTTCTTC.

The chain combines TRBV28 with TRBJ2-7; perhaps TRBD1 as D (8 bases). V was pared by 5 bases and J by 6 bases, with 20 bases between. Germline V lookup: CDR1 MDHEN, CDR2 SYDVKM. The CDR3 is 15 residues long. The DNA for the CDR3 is TGTGCCAGCAGTCGGGGGGACAGGACGACTTCCGAGCAGTACTTC. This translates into CASSRGDRTTSEQYF.

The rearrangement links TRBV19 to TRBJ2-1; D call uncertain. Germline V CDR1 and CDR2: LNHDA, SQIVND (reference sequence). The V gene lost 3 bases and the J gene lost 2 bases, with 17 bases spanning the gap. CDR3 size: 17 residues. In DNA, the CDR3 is TGTGCCAGTAGTATGGCGCACAGAGAGCGTCCCTACAATGAGCAGTTCTTC. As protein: CASSMAHRERPYNEQFF. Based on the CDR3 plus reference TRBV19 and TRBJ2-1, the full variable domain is DGGITQSPKYLFRKEGQNVTLSCEQNLNHDAMYWYRQDPGQGLRLIYYSQIVNDFQKGDIAEGYSVSREKKESFPLTVTSAQKNPTAFYLCASSMAHRERPYNEQFFGPGTRLTVL.

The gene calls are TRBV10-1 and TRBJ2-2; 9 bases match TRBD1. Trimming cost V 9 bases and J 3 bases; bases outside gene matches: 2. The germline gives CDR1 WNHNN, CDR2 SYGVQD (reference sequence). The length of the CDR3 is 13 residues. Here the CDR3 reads CARRDRDTGELFF. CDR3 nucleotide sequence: TGCGCCAGAAGGGACAGGGACACCGGGGAGCTGTTTTTT.

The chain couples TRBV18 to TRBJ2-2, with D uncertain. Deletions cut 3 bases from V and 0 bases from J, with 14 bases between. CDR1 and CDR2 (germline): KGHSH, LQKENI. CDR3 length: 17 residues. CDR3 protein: CASSPNVLLTNTGELFF. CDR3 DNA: TGTGCCAGCTCACCGAACGTCCTGCTCACGAACACCGGGGAGCTGTTTTTT.

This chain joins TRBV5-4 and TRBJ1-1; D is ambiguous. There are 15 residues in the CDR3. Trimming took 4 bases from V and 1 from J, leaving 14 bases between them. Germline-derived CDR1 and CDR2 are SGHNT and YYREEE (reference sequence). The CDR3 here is CASSPRLEGNTEAFF. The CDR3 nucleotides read TGTGCCAGCAGCCCCCGGCTCGAGGGGAACACTGAAGCTTTCTTT.

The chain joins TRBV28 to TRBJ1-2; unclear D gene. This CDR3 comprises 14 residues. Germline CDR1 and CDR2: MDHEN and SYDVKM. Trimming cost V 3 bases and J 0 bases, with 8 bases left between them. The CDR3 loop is CASSLRAANYGYTF. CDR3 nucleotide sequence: TGTGCCAGCAGTTTGAGGGCAGCTAACTATGGCTACACCTTC.

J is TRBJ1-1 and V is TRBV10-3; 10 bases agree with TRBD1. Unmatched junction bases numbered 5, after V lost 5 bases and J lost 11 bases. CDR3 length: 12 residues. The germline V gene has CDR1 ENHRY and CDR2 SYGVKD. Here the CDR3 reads CAISSDRGRAFF. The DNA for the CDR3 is TGTGCCATCAGTTCGGACAGGGGGAGGGCTTTCTTT.

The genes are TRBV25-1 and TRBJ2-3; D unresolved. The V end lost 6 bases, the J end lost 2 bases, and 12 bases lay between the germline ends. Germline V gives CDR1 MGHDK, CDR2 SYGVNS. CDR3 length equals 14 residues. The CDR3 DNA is TGTGCCAGCAGACCCCTAGACAACACAGATACGCAGTATTTT. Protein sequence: CASRPLDNTDTQYF.

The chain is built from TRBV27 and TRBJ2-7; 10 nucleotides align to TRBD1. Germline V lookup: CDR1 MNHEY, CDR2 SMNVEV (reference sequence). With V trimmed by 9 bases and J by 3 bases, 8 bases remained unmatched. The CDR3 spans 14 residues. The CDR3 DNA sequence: TGTGCCAGTACCGCCGGGACAGGGGTCTACGAGCAGTACTTC. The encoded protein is CASTAGTGVYEQYF.

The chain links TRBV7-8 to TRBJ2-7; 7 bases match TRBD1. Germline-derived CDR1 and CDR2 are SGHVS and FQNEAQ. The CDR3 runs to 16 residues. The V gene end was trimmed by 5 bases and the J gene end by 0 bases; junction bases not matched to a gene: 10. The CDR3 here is CASSTKPTGSSYEQYF. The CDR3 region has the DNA TGTGCCAGCAGCACAAAGCCGACAGGGAGCTCCTACGAGCAGTACTTC.

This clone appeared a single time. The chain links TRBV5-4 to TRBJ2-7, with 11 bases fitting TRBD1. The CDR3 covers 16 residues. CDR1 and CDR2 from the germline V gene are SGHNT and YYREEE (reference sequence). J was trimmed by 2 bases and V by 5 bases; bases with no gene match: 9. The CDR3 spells CASSLPGQGVAYEQYF. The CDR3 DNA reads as TGTGCCAGCAGTCTTCCGGGACAGGGGGTCGCCTACGAGCAGTACTTC.

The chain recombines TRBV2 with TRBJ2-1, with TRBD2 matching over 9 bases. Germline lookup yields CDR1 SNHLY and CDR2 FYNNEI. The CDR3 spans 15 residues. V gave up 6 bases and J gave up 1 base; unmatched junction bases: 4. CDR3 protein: CASSPTSGSYNEQFF. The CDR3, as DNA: TGTGCCAGCAGCCCGACTAGCGGTTCCTACAATGAGCAGTTCTTC.